Listed below are T cell receptor beta chains from one sample, sequenced in a study of blood T cell repertoires in COVID-19. Assay used: immunoSEQ multiplex PCR; TCRdb lists only in-frame clones, some missing. The sample gives approximately 200,000 clones, approximately 83% of which show up once; roughly 2.3% is in the top ten. Sequenced sample: peripheral blood. The receptors were sampled from a woman aged 60-70 years with acute or convalescent COVID-19. Both conserved end residues are part of each CDR3.

TRBV6-5,TRBJ1-1,CASRHTNTEAFF
TRBV5-1,TRBJ2-3,CASSLEGFGVAGATDTQYF
TRBV7-9,TRBJ1-1,CASSLAAGVDTEAFF
TRBV30,TRBJ1-4,CAWSKGVGEKLFF
TRBV27,TRBJ1-2,CASSKQGAYGYTF
TRBV4-1,TRBJ1-5,CASSQVTAGLGQRQPQHF
TRBV5-6,TRBJ2-1,CASSLGTSSYNEQFF
TRBV5-6,TRBJ2-3,CASSFGQGRADTQYF
TRBV18,TRBJ2-3,CATGPGGLGTQYF
TRBV19,TRBJ1-1,CASSIGGGYTEAFF
TRBV27,TRBJ1-6,CASRTGTGTLSYNSPLHF
TRBV2,TRBJ1-5,CASGIGGNDGQPQHF
TRBV5-6,TRBJ1-6,CASSLGQGRNSPLHF